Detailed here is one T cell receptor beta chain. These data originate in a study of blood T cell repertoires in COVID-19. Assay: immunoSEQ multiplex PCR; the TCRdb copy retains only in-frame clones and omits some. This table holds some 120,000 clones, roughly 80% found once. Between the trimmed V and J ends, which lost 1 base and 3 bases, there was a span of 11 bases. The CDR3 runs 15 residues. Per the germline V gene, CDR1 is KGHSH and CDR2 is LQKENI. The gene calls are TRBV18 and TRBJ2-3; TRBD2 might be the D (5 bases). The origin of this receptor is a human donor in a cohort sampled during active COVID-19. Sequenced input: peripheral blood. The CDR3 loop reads CASSPRAEQTDTQYF. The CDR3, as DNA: TGTGCCAGCTCACCACGAGCGGAACAGACAGATACGCAGTATTTT.